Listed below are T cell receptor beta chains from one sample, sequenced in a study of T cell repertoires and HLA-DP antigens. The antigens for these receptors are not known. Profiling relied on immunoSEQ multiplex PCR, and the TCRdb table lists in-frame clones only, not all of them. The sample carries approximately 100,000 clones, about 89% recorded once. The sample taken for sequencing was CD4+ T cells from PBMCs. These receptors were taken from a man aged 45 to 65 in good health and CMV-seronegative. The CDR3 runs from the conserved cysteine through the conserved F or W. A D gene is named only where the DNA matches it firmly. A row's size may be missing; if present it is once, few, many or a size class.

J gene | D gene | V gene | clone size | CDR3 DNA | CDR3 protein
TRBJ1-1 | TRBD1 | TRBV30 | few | TGTGCCTGGAGTACCACAGGGGGCGCGGTGAACACTGAAGCTTTCTTT | CAWSTTGGAVNTEAFF
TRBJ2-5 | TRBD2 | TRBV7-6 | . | TGTGCCAGCAGCCTGACTAGCGGGAGACAGACCCAGTACTTC | CASSLTSGRQTQYF
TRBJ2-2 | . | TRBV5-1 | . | TGCGCCAGCAGATATGACACCGGGGAGCTGTTTTTT | CASRYDTGELFF
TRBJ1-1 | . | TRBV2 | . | TGTGCCAGCATCACCGACAGAACGAACACTGAAGCTTTCTTT | CASITDRTNTEAFF
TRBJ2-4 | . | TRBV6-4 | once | TGTGCCAGCAGTGACTCGAGAGGGTCCAAAAACATTCAGTACTTC | CASSDSRGSKNIQYF
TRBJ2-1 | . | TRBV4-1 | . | TGCGCCAGCAGCCAAGACAGGGGATCCTACAATGAGCAGTTCTTC | CASSQDRGSYNEQFF
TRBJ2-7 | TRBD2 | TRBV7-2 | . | TGTGCCAGCAGCGCCCCCGGACTAGCGGGAGGGCGTGAGCAGTACTTC | CASSAPGLAGGREQYF
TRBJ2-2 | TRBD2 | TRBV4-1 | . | TGCGCCAGCAGCCGCGTAGGGACTAGCGGGGGGGCGGGCACCGGGGAGCTGTTTTTT | CASSRVGTSGGAGTGELFF
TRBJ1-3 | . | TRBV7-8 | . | TGTGCCGTGGGGGGGCGCGGGAAGGGAAACACCATATATTTT | CAVGGRGKGNTIYF
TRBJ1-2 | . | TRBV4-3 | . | TGCGCCAGCAGCCAAGACGAGGGATGGCGGGACGGAAAGCTCTATGGCTACACCTTC | CASSQDEGWRDGKLYGYTF
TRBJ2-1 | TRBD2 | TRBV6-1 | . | TGTGCCAGCAGTGGGACGGGACTAGCGGGGTCGGGTGAGCAGTTCTTC | CASSGTGLAGSGEQFF
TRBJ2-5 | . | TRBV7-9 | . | TGTGCCACCTCCTTTTCCGGAGGCGAGACCCAGTACTTC | CATSFSGGETQYF
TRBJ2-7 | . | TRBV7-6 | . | TGTGCCAGCAGCTCAGGACAGTTCTACTTC | CASSSGQFYF
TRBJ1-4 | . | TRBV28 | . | TGTGCCAGCAGTTTATCTGGGGCCCTGGCAACTAATGAAAAACTGTTTTTT | CASSLSGALATNEKLFF
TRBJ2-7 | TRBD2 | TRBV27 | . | TGTGCCAGCAAGGGAACGCCTACCCATTGGGGGCTAGCGGGAGCGGGTGACGAGCAGTACTTC | CASKGTPTHWGLAGAGDEQYF
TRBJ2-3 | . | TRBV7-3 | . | TGTGCCAGCAGCTTGGGTCGGGGCAGGACAGATACGCAGTATTTT | CASSLGRGRTDTQYF
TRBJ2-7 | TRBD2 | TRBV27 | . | TGTGCCAGCGCCCGGGCTAGCGGATCCTACGAGCAGTACTTC | CASARASGSYEQYF
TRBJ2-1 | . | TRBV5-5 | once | TGTGCCAGCAGCTTGAGTTTACCAGTTGGATCCTACAATGAGCAGTTCTTC | CASSLSLPVGSYNEQFF
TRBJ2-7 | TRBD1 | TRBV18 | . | TGTGCCAGCTCATTACAGGGGGCGGAATCCTACGAGCAGTACTTC | CASSLQGAESYEQYF
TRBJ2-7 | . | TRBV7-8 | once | TGTGCCAGCAGCTTAGCGGATTCCTACGAGCAGTACTTC | CASSLADSYEQYF
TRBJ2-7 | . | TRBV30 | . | TGTGCCTGGAGAGGGGTGGGGCGGCCCTTCTACGAGCAGTACTTC | CAWRGVGRPFYEQYF
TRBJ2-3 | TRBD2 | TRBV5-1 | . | TGCGCCAGCAGCGTACTAGCGGGGGGGCAGGGAGATACGCAGTATTTT | CASSVLAGGQGDTQYF
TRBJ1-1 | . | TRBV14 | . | TGTGCCAGCAACCAACCTCCGACTGAAGCTTTCTTT | CASNQPPTEAFF
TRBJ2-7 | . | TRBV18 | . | TGTGCCAGCTCACCTGACAGGACCTACGAGCAGTACTTC | CASSPDRTYEQYF
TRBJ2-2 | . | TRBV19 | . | TGTGCCAGTAGTATTCCCACTTCGTCTAACACCGGGGAGCTGTTTTTT | CASSIPTSSNTGELFF
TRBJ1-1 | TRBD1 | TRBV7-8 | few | TGTGCCAGCAGCTTAGATGGACAGGCGGGCACTGAAGCTTTCTTT | CASSLDGQAGTEAFF
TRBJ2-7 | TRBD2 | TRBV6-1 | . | TGTGCCAGCAGTGAATATGTGGGAGGGCCGGCGGGGGAGCAGTACTTC | CASSEYVGGPAGEQYF
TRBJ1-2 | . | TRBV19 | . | TGTGCCAGTAGTGTCAGAGTTTTCTATGGCTACACCTTC | CASSVRVFYGYTF
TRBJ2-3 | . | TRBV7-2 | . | TGTGCCAGCAGCTCGAGCACAGATACGCAGTATTTT | CASSSSTDTQYF
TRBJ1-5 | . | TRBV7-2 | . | TGTGCCAGCAGCTTAGACTGGTGGGGAGTAGGGCAGCCCCAGCATTTT | CASSLDWWGVGQPQHF
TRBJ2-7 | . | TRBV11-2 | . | TGTGCCAGCAGCCCCTCGGGGGTAGGGTACGAGCAGTACTTC | CASSPSGVGYEQYF
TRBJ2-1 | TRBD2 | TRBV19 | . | TGTGCCAGTAGTATAGATCGGTCCGGGACTAGCGGGGGTTCCTACAATGAGCAGTTCTTC | CASSIDRSGTSGGSYNEQFF
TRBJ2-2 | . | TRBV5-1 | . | TGCGCCAGCAGCCCGCAGGCATCTGGGGAGCTGTTTTTT | CASSPQASGELFF
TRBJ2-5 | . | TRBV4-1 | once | TGCGCCAGCAGCTGGGGCCGCGCGGAGACCCAGTACTTC | CASSWGRAETQYF
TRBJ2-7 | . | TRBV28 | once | TGTGCCAGCAGTTTCTCTGGGGTAGGTGGCTACGAGCAGTACTTC | CASSFSGVGGYEQYF
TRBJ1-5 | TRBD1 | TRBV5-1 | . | TGCGCCAGCAGCTGGTCAGGGGGCGATCAGCCCCAGCATTTT | CASSWSGGDQPQHF
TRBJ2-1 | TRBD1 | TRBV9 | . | TGTGCCAGCAGCCCCAGGACAGGGGGCAATGAGCAGTTCTTC | CASSPRTGGNEQFF
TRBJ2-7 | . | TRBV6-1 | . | TGTGCCAGCAGTCGCCGGGCGGGCAGCGAGTACGAGCAGTACTTC | CASSRRAGSEYEQYF
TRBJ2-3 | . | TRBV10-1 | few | TGCGCCAGCAGTGAGCGGAGCACAGATACGCAGTATTTT | CASSERSTDTQYF
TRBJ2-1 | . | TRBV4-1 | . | TGCGCCAGCAGCCAGGCCGGGAGTTCACGGTTCTTC | CASSQAGSSRFF
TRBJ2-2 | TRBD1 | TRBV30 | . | TGTGCCTGGATAGGACAGGGGAACACCGGGGAGCTGTTTTTT | CAWIGQGNTGELFF
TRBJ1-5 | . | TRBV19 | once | TGTGCCAGTAGTATTGGTGGCAGGGCGACCCACAATCAGCCCCAGCATTTT | CASSIGGRATHNQPQHF
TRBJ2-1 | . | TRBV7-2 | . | TGTGCCAGCAGCTTAGTAGGGAATGAGCAGTTCTTC | CASSLVGNEQFF
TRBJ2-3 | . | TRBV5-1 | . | TGCGCCAGCAGCCCAAACACAGATACGCAGTATTTT | CASSPNTDTQYF
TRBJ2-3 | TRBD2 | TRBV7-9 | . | TGTGCCAGCAGCTTGGAACTAGCGGGAGTCTCGCAGTATTTT | CASSLELAGVSQYF
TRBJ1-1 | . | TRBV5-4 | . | TGTGCCAGCAGCTTCCAAACCCGGATGAACACTGAAGCTTTCTTT | CASSFQTRMNTEAFF
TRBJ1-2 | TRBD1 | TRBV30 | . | TGTGCCTGGAGTGGGACAGGGGGGATTTACTATGGCTACACCTTC | CAWSGTGGIYYGYTF